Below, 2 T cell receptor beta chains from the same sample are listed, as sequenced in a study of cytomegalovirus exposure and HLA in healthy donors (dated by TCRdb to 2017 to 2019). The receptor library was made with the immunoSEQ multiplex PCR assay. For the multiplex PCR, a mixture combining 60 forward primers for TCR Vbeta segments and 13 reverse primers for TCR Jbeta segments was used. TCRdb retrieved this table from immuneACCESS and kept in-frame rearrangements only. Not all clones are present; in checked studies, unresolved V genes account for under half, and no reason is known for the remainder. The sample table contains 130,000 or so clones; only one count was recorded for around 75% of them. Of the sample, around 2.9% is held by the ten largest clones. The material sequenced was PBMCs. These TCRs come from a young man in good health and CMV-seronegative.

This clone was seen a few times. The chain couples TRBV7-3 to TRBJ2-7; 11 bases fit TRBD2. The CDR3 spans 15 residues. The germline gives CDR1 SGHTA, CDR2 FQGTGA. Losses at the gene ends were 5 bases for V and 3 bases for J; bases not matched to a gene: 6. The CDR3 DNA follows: TGTGCCAGCAGCCTTAGCGGGGGGGCCCTCTACGAGCAGTACTTC. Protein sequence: CASSLSGGALYEQYF.

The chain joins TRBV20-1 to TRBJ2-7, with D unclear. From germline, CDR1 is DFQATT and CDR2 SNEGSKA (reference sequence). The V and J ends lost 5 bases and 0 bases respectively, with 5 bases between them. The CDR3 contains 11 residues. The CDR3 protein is CSASFSYEQYF. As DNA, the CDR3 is TGCAGTGCTTCTTTCTCCTACGAGCAGTACTTC.